The 22 T cell receptor beta chains presented below share a single source sample, sequenced in a study of cytomegalovirus exposure and HLA in healthy donors. PCR primers comprised 60 Vbeta and 13 Jbeta primers. Clones were read by immunoSEQ multiplex PCR, and TCRdb kept only the in-frame ones, dropping some. The sample yields about 120,000 clones, 77% seen once. The sequencing sample was made of PBMCs. The receptor set was obtained from a male donor in good health and CMV-seropositive.

This clone was found once. The gene calls are TRBV5-6 and TRBJ1-2; TRBD1 agrees at 7 bases. Trimming took 2 bases from V and 1 from J; bases not matched to a gene: 2. CDR1 is SGHDT and CDR2 is YYEEEE in the germline V gene. The CDR3 consists of 14 residues. CDR3 in DNA: TGTGCCAGCAGCTTCGCAGGGGGTAACTATGGCTACACCTTC. Amino acid sequence: CASSFAGGNYGYTF.

V and J are TRBV27 and TRBJ1-1; no clear D. CDR1 is MNHEY and CDR2 is SMNVEV in the germline V gene (reference sequence). The ends were cut back, 7 bases at V and 0 bases at J, with 9 bases in the middle. This CDR3 comprises 13 residues. DNA of the CDR3: TGTGCCAGCATAGATCGCCTGAACACTGAAGCTTTCTTT. Its protein product is CASIDRLNTEAFF.

The chain combines TRBV14 with TRBJ1-1; tentatively, D is TRBD1 (5 bases). Looked up from germline, CDR1 is SGHDN and CDR2 is FVKESK. The CDR3 has 15 residues. Trimming took 4 bases from V and 4 from J, leaving 16 bases between them. The CDR3 DNA follows: TGTGCCAGCAGCCGCGGAGACAGAGGTGGCACTGAAGCTTTCTTT. Amino acids: CASSRGDRGGTEAFF.

This rearrangement joins TRBV6-5 to TRBJ1-4; 8 positions match TRBD1. CDR1 is MNHEY, CDR2 SVGAGI, per germline. CDR3 length: 14 residues. V shed 5 bases, J shed 6 bases, and the junction held 5 bases outside the gene matches. The CDR3 DNA reads TGTGCCAGCAGTCTACAGGGGGTGGATGAAAAACTGTTTTTT. Protein sequence: CASSLQGVDEKLFF.

The V gene is TRBV2, the J gene TRBJ2-4; TRBD1 agrees at 9 bases. CDR1 and CDR2 from the germline V gene are SNHLY and FYNNEI. The CDR3 is made up of 17 amino acids. V gave up 2 bases and J gave up 3 bases; unmatched junction bases: 8. The CDR3 DNA reads TGTGCCAGCAGTGAAATCGGGACAGGGCTTGACAAAAACATTCAGTACTTC. Translation: CASSEIGTGLDKNIQYF.

The chain employs TRBV6-1 and TRBJ1-2; TRBD1 aligns across 7 bases. Losses at the gene ends were 1 base for V and 4 bases for J; bases not matched to a gene: 6. This CDR3 region has 15 residues. The germline gives CDR1 MNHNS, CDR2 SASEGT. CDR3 nucleotide sequence: TGTGCCAGCAGTGAAGGACAGGGCTCTATCTATGGCTACACCTTC. Amino acid sequence: CASSEGQGSIYGYTF.

The gene calls are TRBV16 and TRBJ2-2; D ambiguous. V was shortened by 6 bases and J by 3 bases, with 17 bases between the two germline ends. This CDR3 is built from 16 residues. From germline, CDR1 is KGHSY and CDR2 FQNENV. CDR3 sequence (DNA): TGTGCCAGCAGTACCTTCAGTCGACGGGACACCGGGGAGCTGTTTTTT. Its protein product is CASSTFSRRDTGELFF.

The chain is built from TRBV19 and TRBJ1-2, with D possibly TRBD1 on 5 matching bases. Germline assignment: CDR1 LNHDA and CDR2 SQIVND (reference sequence). Trimming took 8 bases from V and 3 from J, leaving 10 bases between them. This CDR3 is 12 amino acids long. CDR3 nucleotides: TGTGCCAGTGGGGCATATGACTATGGCTACACCTTC. Protein sequence: CASGAYDYGYTF.

This chain connects TRBV7-9 to TRBJ2-2, with a tentative D call TRBD2 (6 bases). V lost 2 bases to trimming and J lost 3 bases, with 16 bases between them. The CDR3 covers 17 residues. CDR1 and CDR2 (germline): SEHNR, FQNEAQ (reference sequence). The CDR3 reads CASSLSPALADTGELFF. CDR3 DNA: TGTGCCAGCAGCTTATCGCCCGCCTTAGCGGACACCGGGGAGCTGTTTTTT.

The chain carries TRBV28 and TRBJ1-5; 9 bases are shared with TRBD1. V shed 6 bases, J shed 4 bases, and the junction held 4 bases outside the gene matches. Germline lookup yields CDR1 MDHEN and CDR2 SYDVKM. The CDR3 totals 14 residues. CDR3 nucleotides: TGTGCCAGCAGACAAGACAGGGGGAATCAGCCCCAGCATTTT. This encodes CASRQDRGNQPQHF.

The V call is TRBV19, the J call TRBJ2-7, with 11 bases aligning to TRBD2. CDR1 is LNHDA and CDR2 is SQIVND in the germline V gene (reference sequence). The CDR3 runs to 14 residues. With 5 bases clipped from V and 7 bases from J, the junction kept 7 bases outside the gene matches. DNA for the CDR3: TGTGCCAGTAGTGTAGCGGGAGGGCCGTCTGAGCAGTACTTC. This translates into CASSVAGGPSEQYF.

This chain uses TRBV5-6 with TRBJ1-2, with D tentatively TRBD1 (5 bases). The CDR3 is made up of 14 amino acids. From germline, CDR1 is SGHDT and CDR2 YYEEEE. V was cut by 1 base and J by 8 bases, with 15 bases left in between. This chain's CDR3 is CASSLTAGVRGYTF. CDR3 nucleotide sequence: TGTGCCAGCAGCTTGACTGCGGGGGTTCGCGGCTACACCTTC.

This chain links TRBV5-5 with TRBJ1-1; the D is unclear. There are 14 residues in the CDR3. Trimming removed 2 bases from V and 1 base from J, with 9 bases in between. CDR1 SGHKS and CDR2 YYEKEE come from the germline V gene (reference sequence). This CDR3 reads CASSFNQENTEAFF. CDR3 in DNA: TGTGCCAGCAGCTTCAACCAGGAGAACACTGAAGCTTTCTTT. The whole variable domain, filled in from reference TRBV5-5 and TRBJ1-1, reads DAGVTQSPTHLIKTRGQQVTLRCSPISGHKSVSWYQQVLGQGPQFIFQYYEKEERGRGNFPDRFSARQFPNYSSELNVNALLLGDSALYLCASSFNQENTEAFFGQGTRLTVV.

V is TRBV7-2 and J is TRBJ1-2, with 9 bases matching TRBD1. Germline CDR1 reads SGHTA; CDR2 reads FQGNSA. CDR3 length equals 15 residues. Trimming took 2 bases from V and 2 from J; bases not matched to a gene: 3. The DNA for the CDR3 is TGTGCCAGCAGCTTAACAGGGGGCGCAAACTATGGCTACACCTTC. Its translation: CASSLTGGANYGYTF.

The rearrangement uses TRBV5-1 and TRBJ2-3; the match to TRBD2 covers 14 bases. V lost 3 bases and J lost 2; bases outside the gene matches: 2. The CDR3 sequence is 16 residues long. Germline lookup yields CDR1 SGHRS and CDR2 YFSETQ. The CDR3 reads CASSWGLAGDTDTQYF. The CDR3 nucleotides read TGCGCCAGCAGCTGGGGACTAGCGGGGGACACAGATACGCAGTATTTT.

V gene TRBV5-1 combines with J gene TRBJ2-1; 7 bases map to TRBD2. CDR3 size: 16 residues. Unmatched junction bases numbered 6, after V lost 3 bases and J lost 0 bases. CDR1 SGHRS and CDR2 YFSETQ come from the germline V gene. The CDR3 loop reads CASSSSGWSSYNEQFF. The DNA of the CDR3 is TGCGCCAGCAGCTCTAGCGGTTGGAGCTCCTACAATGAGCAGTTCTTC.

This clone was counted a few times. This chain links TRBV19 with TRBJ1-2; D remains ambiguous. The CDR3 is made up of 11 amino acids. Between the trimmed V and J ends, which lost 2 bases and 5 bases, there was a span of 3 bases. Germline V gene sequence: CDR1 LNHDA, CDR2 SQIVND (reference sequence). In nucleotides, the CDR3 is TGTGCCAGTAGTATACGTTATGGCTACACCTTC. As protein: CASSIRYGYTF.

The rearrangement links TRBV7-8 to TRBJ2-7; D ambiguous. Germline CDR1 SGHVS, CDR2 FQNEAQ. This CDR3 spans 14 amino acids. V was pared by 3 bases and J by 0 bases, with 9 bases between. The CDR3, as DNA: TGTGCCAGCAGCTTGGCACAGATCTCCTACGAGCAGTACTTC. It encodes CASSLAQISYEQYF.

The gene calls are TRBV5-1 and TRBJ2-1; 8 nucleotides agree with TRBD2. Losses at the gene ends were 0 bases for V and 4 bases for J; bases not matched to a gene: 3. Germline V gene data show CDR1 as SGHRS and CDR2 as YFSETQ. This CDR3 is built from 15 residues. The DNA for the CDR3 is TGCGCCAGCAGCTTGGAGTCTAGCGGGTACAATGAGCAGTTCTTC. Protein sequence: CASSLESSGYNEQFF.

The V and J genes are TRBV9 and TRBJ2-3; TRBD1 matches 7 bases. The CDR3 is 15 residues long. Trimming removed 4 bases from V and 2 bases from J; junction bases left unmatched: 7. Germline V gene lookup returns CDR1 SGDLS and CDR2 YYNGEE. The CDR3 is CASSPFGQATDTQYF. DNA of the CDR3: TGTGCCAGCAGCCCGTTCGGACAGGCCACAGATACGCAGTATTTT.

The J gene is TRBJ2-6, the V gene TRBV5-6, with a possible D match to TRBD2 (5 bases). This CDR3 spans 15 amino acids. Germline CDR1 and CDR2: SGHDT and YYEEEE. The V end was cut by 4 bases, the J end by 2 bases, with 10 bases between. The CDR3 spells CASSLGSTGANVLTF. The CDR3 bases are TGTGCCAGCAGCCTAGGGAGTACTGGGGCCAACGTCCTGACTTTC.

V is TRBV5-4 and J is TRBJ2-5; TRBD2 matches at 15 bases. Trimming cost V 4 bases and J 3 bases; bases outside gene matches: 1. The germline gives CDR1 SGHNT, CDR2 YYREEE (reference sequence). CDR3 length equals 15 residues. CDR3 nucleotides: TGTGCCAGCAGCAGGACTAGCGGGAGGGAAGAGACCCAGTACTTC. This encodes CASSRTSGREETQYF.